The TCR beta chain under discussion was sequenced for a study of neurological immune-mediated disorders. Findings of the study overall: HTLV-1-associated myelopathy ranked highest for TCR clonal expansion and multiple sclerosis lowest, beneath healthy controls.

Ten or more counts support this clonotype. What it binds is not known. The sample's time point: technical triplicate 3. The T cells used for sorted libraries numbered about a million, either CD4+ or CD8+. The germline gives CDR1 DFQATT, CDR2 SNEGSKA (reference sequence). CDR3 length: 14 residues. V was clipped by 3 bases and J by 1 base, with 9 bases between them. Synthesis of cDNA was accomplished via 5'RACE employing 10-nucleotide random UMIs. MiXCR, applied by TCRdb to the 5' RACE reads, yields one record per CDR3 protein. Of 25,000 to 30,000 distinct CDR3 sequences listed, 16% were seen once; the top ten hold around 4.9%.

Sequenced sample: CD4+ T cells from blood. This clonotype was sampled from a female donor with HTLV-1-associated myelopathy (HAM/TSP). The J gene is TRBJ2-2, the V gene TRBV20-1; tentative D call: TRBD1 (6 bases). The CDR3 loop is CSASGTLNTGELFF. CDR3 bases: TGCAGTGCTAGCGGGACACTGAACACCGGGGAGCTGTTTTTT.